This TCR beta chain was recovered during a study of blood T cell repertoires in COVID-19 (dated by TCRdb to the early 2020s). In the study overall: The collaborator samples originated in the United States, Italy and Spain and spanned the acute and convalescent phases of COVID-19. The prospective study material was composed of cDNA or gDNA derived from T cells, B-cell-depleted T cells, or PBMCs. Deeply sampled blood TCRbeta repertoires from subjects exposed to, actively infected with, or recovered from COVID-19 were included in the dataset. The repertoires were released in a freely available public database intended as a resource for research on the immune response to SARS-CoV-2. The samples were drawn from two sources: the first 160 participants of the ongoing ImmuneRACE study, and 1,254 subjects contributed by 6 global collaborators. Sample metadata almost always included a de-identified subject ID, COVID-19 status, age in years and sex. Where HLA class I and class II types were available, the types were taken from metadata supplied by the sample provider, not from assay-based typing.

Each collaborating institution followed its own protocols to collect whole blood in K2EDTA tubes. For TCRbeta analysis, collaborators shipped samples in one of three forms: frozen whole blood, isolated PBMCs, or DNA extracted from either of those sample types. The table lists this clone with a few counts. Its binding antigen is unknown. No quality values exist for individual bases; no much larger clone is one base distant. TCRbeta CDR3 regions were amplified from genomic DNA by means of the immunoSEQ Assay, a bias-controlled multiplex PCR. Turning to the authors' computational methods: Within the assay, amplification of reference gene primers was used to estimate how many nucleated cells each sample contained. To quantify the absolute abundance of each unique TCRbeta CDR3 rearrangement, sequence reads were collapsed and filtered. For each sample, productive Simpson clonality was calculated as the square root of Simpson's diversity index over productive rearrangements. In TCRdb, the immuneACCESS table is reduced to in-frame sequences with V and J assigned. These tables do not hold every clone; where another copy was compared, an unresolved V gene accounts for under half, and the others remain unexplained. D and trimming come from the DNA, and the V and J calls and clone size come from that table. The sample table holds around 150,000 clones, of which about 80% were seen once. The top ten hold 6% to 7.5% of the sample.

The full study reports these points: Clinical and demographic metadata were provided uncurated, with the amount varying by source and participant.

Measured from the cysteine to the phenylalanine, the CDR3 is 16 residues long. Just CDR3 DNA is preserved here, 48 bases in frame from base 1. Sequences SGHRS (CDR1) and YFSETQ (CDR2) are obtained from the germline V gene. V is cut back by 0 bases and J by 7 bases, with 6 bases in the junction unmatched. The clonotype was recovered from a human donor in a cohort sampled during active COVID-19. The chain uses TRBV5-1 and TRBJ2-1; the junction holds 11 bases that match TRBD2. The specimen was peripheral blood. The nucleotide sequence is TGCGCCAGCAGCTTGGGTAGCGGGGGGGCCTCAAATGAGCAGTTCTTC. Its translation is CASSLGSGGASNEQFF.